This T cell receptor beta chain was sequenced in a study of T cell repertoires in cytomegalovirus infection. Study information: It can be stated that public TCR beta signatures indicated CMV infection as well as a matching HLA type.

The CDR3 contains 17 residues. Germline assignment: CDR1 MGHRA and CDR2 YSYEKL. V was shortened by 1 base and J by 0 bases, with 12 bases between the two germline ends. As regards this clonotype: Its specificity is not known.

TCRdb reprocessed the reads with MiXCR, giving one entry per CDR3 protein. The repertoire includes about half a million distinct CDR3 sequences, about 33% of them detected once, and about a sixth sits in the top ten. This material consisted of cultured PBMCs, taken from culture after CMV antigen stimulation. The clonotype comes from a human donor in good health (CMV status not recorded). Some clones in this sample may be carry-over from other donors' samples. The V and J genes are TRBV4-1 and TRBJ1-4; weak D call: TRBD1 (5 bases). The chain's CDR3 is CASSQGAGIATNEKLFF. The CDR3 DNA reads TGCGCCAGCAGCCAAGGGGCAGGGATTGCAACTAATGAAAAACTGTTTTTT.